What follows are 5 T cell receptor beta chains derived from one specimen sequenced in a study of cytomegalovirus exposure and HLA in healthy donors listed by TCRdb under 2017. Preparation of the library involved the immunoSEQ multiplex PCR assay. A mixture of 60 forward primers for TCR Vbeta segments and 13 reverse primers for TCR Jbeta segments was used in the multiplex PCR. Entries here come from immuneACCESS through TCRdb and include only in-frame sequences with V and J called. Some clones fail to appear in such tables; in the studies checked, an unresolved V gene covers under half of the shortfall, and the cause of the remainder is unknown. In this sample the table shows roughly 100,000 clones, 78% of which occur a single time. Around 1.5% of the sample is in the top ten clones. Sequencing was performed on PBMCs. The origin of the receptors is a woman aged 40 to 50 in good health and CMV-seronegative.

The chain couples TRBV19 to TRBJ1-2; no definite D call. Germline loops: CDR1 LNHDA, CDR2 SQIVND (reference sequence). There are 14 residues in the CDR3. V lost 7 bases and J lost 7, with 19 bases in between. DNA for the CDR3: TGTGCCAGTACCCTACAGTCAGTCGGTTTTGGCTACACCTTC. Amino acid sequence: CASTLQSVGFGYTF.

The chain uses TRBV7-3 and TRBJ2-1; 9 nucleotides line up with TRBD1. CDR1 and CDR2 from the germline V gene are SGHTA and FQGTGA. CDR3 length: 18 residues. The J segment lost 5 bases and the V segment lost 0 bases, leaving 11 bases of the junction unmatched. CDR3 DNA: TGTGCCAGCAGCTTAACCATCCGTGGCAGGACAGGGGACAATGAGCAGTTCTTC. It specifies CASSLTIRGRTGDNEQFF.

The rearrangement joins TRBV7-2 to TRBJ2-1, with 7 bases aligning to TRBD2. The germline CDR1 and CDR2 sequences are SGHTA and FQGNSA. V was clipped by 6 bases and J by 3 bases; unmatched bases: 8. This CDR3 contains 15 residues. The CDR3 nucleotides read TGTGCCAGCAGTTCGACTAGCAGAATCTACAATGAGCAGTTCTTC. Its translation is CASSSTSRIYNEQFF. The full variable domain, with the rest looked up from reference TRBV7-2 and TRBJ2-1, is GAGVSQSPSNKVTEKGKDVELRCDPISGHTALYWYRQSLGQGLEFLIYFQGNSAPDKSGLPSDRFSAERTGGSVSTLTIQRTQQEDSAVYLCASSSTSRIYNEQFFGPGTRLTVL.

In DNA, the CDR3 is TGTGCCAGCAGCTCGCGGGGGAACGACGCTCGGCAGTTCTTC. Amino acid sequence: CASSSRGNDARQFF. This chain joins TRBV5-4 and TRBJ2-1, with 7 bases lining up with TRBD2. Per the germline V gene, CDR1 is SGHNT and CDR2 is YYREEE (reference sequence). The CDR3 is 14 residues long. With V trimmed by 3 bases and J by 12 bases, 12 bases remained unmatched.

A few counts support this clone. This chain uses TRBV6-6 with TRBJ1-2; D is uncertain. The CDR3 runs 10 residues. Germline V gene data show CDR1 as MNHNY and CDR2 as SVGAGI (reference sequence). Trimming pared 6 bases from V and 6 bases from J, leaving 5 bases between. This CDR3 reads CASRGDGYTF. As DNA, the CDR3 is TGTGCCAGCAGGGGCGATGGCTACACCTTC.